Described below is a single TCR beta chain sequence and its context. Its antigen is still unknown. The data were taken from a study of cytomegalovirus exposure and HLA in healthy donors (dated by TCRdb to about 2017). For the study in its entirety: An earlier analysis of 587 of the donors reported approximately 280 Gb of sequence data and 90 million to 120 million unique TCR beta sequences obtained from roughly 170 million T cells. To decide whether each TCR beta V gene segment behaved as functional or pseudogenic, an earlier analysis of fewer than 750 of the donors relied on high-throughput TCR beta sequencing. Roughly 300 gigabases of sequencing data and tens of millions of unique TCR sequences were included in an early release covering around 600 HLA-typed donors. About five DR-DQ haplotypes were treated as single units for association and clustering because of strong linkage in the cohort. Typing coverage differed by locus: A, B, C, DRB1 and DQB1 were typed in about 620-630 donors, DQA1 in 522, DPA1 in around 610, and DPB1 in 472. All discovery cohort repertoires had been generated on a single sequencing platform. The T cell repertoires of some 670 subjects were profiled by immunosequencing and related to cytomegalovirus serostatus. Donor age, sex, ethnicity and CMV serostatus were collected together with the repertoire data. Besides the first cohort of 666 subjects, a separate validation cohort made up of over a hundred different subjects was used. HLA typing covered class I and class II loci at four-digit resolution. Among the roughly 390 genotyped donors, under 90% belonged to the genetic ancestry cluster associated with self-reported Caucasian donors. A later analysis re-analyzed previously published TCR beta repertoires from 550 to 700 donors and added high-resolution HLA genotyping to study TCR occurrence patterns. Rather than using new phenotypic data, the later analysis identified candidate immune exposures from TCR beta sequences and from how often those sequences occurred across donors. The study was designed to test whether signatures of past pathogen exposure could be identified by cataloging public T cell receptors. To predict cytomegalovirus infection status, the study combined high-throughput TCR immunosequencing, statistical association of individual TCRs with disease status, and machine learning. Genome-wide SNP genotypes for about 60% of the roughly 700 donors were used in a later genetic analysis, which treated that subset as a discovery cohort. Among a few hundred genotyped donors of the cohort, an average of roughly 240,000 unique TCR beta nucleotide sequences were sequenced per donor, roughly 18% of them non-productive.

From the germline V gene, CDR1 is ENHRY and CDR2 is SYGVKD. V drops 0 bases and J drops 2 bases, leaving 4 bases in between. The CDR3 contains 13 residues, cysteine and phenylalanine counted. Just the 39-base CDR3 DNA is kept, in frame starting at base 1. The cohort consisted of 600 to 700 healthy bone marrow donors. At the time of sampling, all cohort members were nominally healthy, though unrecorded immune exposures were likely present. The donor tested CMV seronegative and was one of the 352 seronegative cohort members. Every donor gave a peripheral blood sample, and the peripheral blood mononuclear cells from that sample were used for TCR beta sequencing. Genomic DNA extraction from the blood cell samples was performed with the Qiagen DNeasy Blood Extraction Kit. Library preparation employed the immunoSEQ multiplex PCR assay. The multiplex PCR relied on a mix of 60 forward primers for TCR Vbeta segments and 13 reverse primers for TCR Jbeta segments. The CDR3 region of rearranged TCR beta genes was amplified from genomic DNA with a multiplex PCR assay. The Illumina HiSeq System was used to sequence the amplified TCR beta libraries as 87-base-pair reads. The authors' analysis ran thus. A later analysis counted tens of millions of unique TCR beta chains across the 666 repertoires, and some 11 million of these chains were shared by at least two donors. Raw reads were error-corrected and collapsed into unique sequences by a nearest-neighbor algorithm in which closely related sequences were merged to remove PCR and sequencing errors. To assign V, D and J gene segments, CDR3 sequences were aligned to IMGT reference sequences. For a sequence to be retained, a match of at least six nucleotides was required to both a V gene segment and a J gene segment. A rearrangement counted as productive if the CDR3 had no stop codons and remained in frame with V and J, and every other rearrangement counted as non-productive. Following IMGT convention, CDR3 was defined as the stretch from the second conserved V-encoded cysteine to the conserved J-encoded phenylalanine. The earlier analysis of about 530 of the donors excluded any sequence lacking an unambiguous match to a single V gene segment. In an earlier analysis of approximately 550 of the donors, V segments were called functional above 56.7% productive rearrangements and were called segregating when the between-donor standard deviation exceeded 5%. A statistical classification framework was built for diagnosing cytomegalovirus status from the catalog of TCR beta chain sequences. V and J gene assignment, in a later analysis, came from comparing TCR nucleotide sequences with IMGT/GENE-DB human TR gene sequences. A later analysis assigned CDR3 sequences and most-parsimonious VDJ recombination scenarios with the TCRdist pipeline. In a later analysis, each TCR beta chain was defined by its CDR3 amino acid sequence together with its V-gene family, and reads lacking a unique V-gene family were excluded. To address suspected cross-contamination and a sequencing artifact, a later analysis removed approximately 590 highly shared, low-generation-probability nucleotide sequences. A later analysis calculated a clonal expansion index for each public chain from normalized within-repertoire ranks of inferred template counts. A later analysis computed generation probabilities with a VDJ recombination model fitted to out-of-frame rearrangements, and checked the results against IGoR. In a later analysis, hypergeometric tests were used to score TCR-TCR, TCR-HLA and TCR-CMV co-occurrence, with a repertoire-size bias correction applied to TCR pairs. To estimate false discovery rates, a later analysis permuted the HLA or CMV assignments 20 times. In a later analysis, co-occurring TCRs were grouped with DBSCAN, and TCRdist sequence similarity was added when clustering was performed within HLA-allele-positive subsets. Repertoires with fewer than 30,000 or more than 120,000 public chains, plus five repertoires with anomalous nucleotide sharing, were excluded from co-occurrence clustering. TCRdb limited this immuneACCESS table to in-frame rearrangements with V and J called. A share of clones is missing; checked studies link under half to unresolved V genes, and the rest is unexplained. V, J and clone size are those of that table, while D and trimming were read from the DNA. The record for this sample contains 60,000 to 70,000 clones. The ten largest clonotypes hold 15% of the sample.

Points the paper makes about the study in general: A later genetic analysis associated a missense DCLRE1C variant with V-gene and J-gene trimming of TCR beta chains, and an independent cohort replicated the association. Three of the identified cytomegalovirus-associated TCR beta chains were confirmed in vitro to be specific for cytomegalovirus antigens. Compared with the approximately 600-donor mean, donors in an Asian-associated ancestry cluster had fewer N-insertions in productive TCRs, according to a later genetic analysis. The classifier was reported to diagnose cytomegalovirus status with high specificity and sensitivity in both the original cohort and the validation cohort. A cluster of highly shared sequence variants was judged likely to be a technical artifact of the sequencing pipeline. The earlier analysis of 587 of the donors excluded roughly 17 rarely observed V segments, including chromosome 9 orphons, because counts were too low. Strong co-occurrence of HLA alleles, especially DR and DQ, made assigning TCR associations to individual alleles difficult. This cohort had only TCR beta chains sequenced, and the lack of alpha or paired-chain data limited which features could be detected. While some public TCRs were present in many individuals, most TCR sequences turned up only very rarely across donors. Roughly uniform sequencing depth across donors was assumed in presence/absence analyses, although this assumption may not hold. Several of the top co-occurrence clusters appeared to be linked to parvovirus B19, influenza, CMV and Epstein-Barr virus, according to a later analysis. HLA typing was unavailable for some donors at each locus, so association tests used only the typed subset. Immune exposure information for the cohort was limited to CMV serostatus. A total of 150 to 200 TCR beta chains were listed by the study as associated with cytomegalovirus. According to a later analysis, most CMV-associated TCR beta chains appeared to be HLA-restricted, and the HLA associations seemed to be driven largely by CMV exposure. A further reported finding was that TCR beta sequences accurately predicted the HLA-A and HLA-B alleles for most subjects in the first cohort. At a false discovery rate of 0.05, a later analysis linked 15,000 to 20,000 TCR beta sequences to specific HLA alleles. According to the authors, the approach could potentially be generalized to other disease states and immunological phenotypes. Correlated functional status among segregating V segments might be attributable to linkage disequilibrium, but an unknown experimental factor could not be ruled out. In an earlier analysis of under 600 of the donors, most TCR beta V segments were observed in productive rearrangements about 87% or about 30% of the time, broadly matching IMGT annotations. In a later analysis, the rate of TCR association differed among HLA loci, with DRB1 alleles having the most associated TCRs and HLA-C alleles having the fewest. In a later analysis, HLA-associated TCR beta chains were found to be more clonally expanded and to have lower generation probabilities than equally common non-associated chains. Some IMGT-functional V segments, including TRBV6-2 and TRBV6-3, could not be told apart with the 87-base-pair reads, so those segments were excluded.

This clonotype originated in a boy younger than 18 in good health and CMV-seronegative. The material sequenced was PBMCs. This receptor chain uses TRBV10-3 and TRBJ1-2, with the D gene uncertain. The CDR3 protein is CAISESGNYGYTF. Read as DNA, the sequence is TGTGCCATCAGTGAGTCGGGCAACTATGGCTACACCTTC.